A selection of T cell receptor beta chains follows, all from one sample in a study of T-cell memory formation after mild COVID-19. TCRdb called the 5' RACE reads again in MiXCR, with one record for every CDR3 protein. The data hold about 610,000 distinct CDR3 sequences, with approximately 15% observed a single time. Sequenced sample: PBMCs or a T cell subset sorted from them (not recorded which). The receptor set was obtained from an adult woman who had mild COVID-19 (a few samples of this study predate the infection). Cell type and time point are not known. CDR3s include the opening cysteine and the closing phenylalanine or tryptophan. The D gene is left open where the match is weak. The size field is filled for only some rows; it gives once, few, many or a size class.

V,size,length,J,D,CDR3,DNA
TRBV24-1,.,14,TRBJ2-1,TRBD2,CASASAGNGYEQFF,TGTGCCAGTGCTTCAGCGGGAAATGGCTATGAGCAGTTCTTC
TRBV7-9,few,16,TRBJ1-5,.,CASSLAGRDDNQPQHF,TGTGCCAGCAGCTTAGCGGGCAGGGACGATAATCAGCCCCAGCATTTT
TRBV20-1,few,14,TRBJ1-1,.,CSASPGPQGTEAFF,TGCAGTGCTAGCCCCGGCCCCCAGGGCACTGAAGCTTTCTTT
TRBV6-5,few,14,TRBJ2-5,TRBD2,CASSESGGAKTQYF,TGTGCCAGCAGTGAAAGCGGGGGGGCGAAGACCCAGTACTTC
TRBV7-9,.,15,TRBJ2-2,.,CASSYQDFVVGELFF,TGTGCCAGCAGCTACCAGGACTTCGTCGTTGGGGAGCTGTTTTTT
TRBV5-6,few,16,TRBJ2-3,.,CASSAKPRIQRDTQYF,TGTGCCAGCAGCGCCAAACCCCGGATCCAACGGGATACGCAGTATTTT
TRBV12-3/TRBV12-4,few,14,TRBJ2-2,.,CASSLALTGGELFF,TGTGCCAGCAGTTTAGCGCTGACAGGCGGGGAGCTGTTTTTT
TRBV12-3/TRBV12-4,few,15,TRBJ2-1,TRBD2,CASSLAGGISNEQFF,TGTGCCAGCAGTCTAGCGGGGGGGATAAGCAATGAGCAGTTCTTC
TRBV9,.,14,TRBJ2-1,.,CASSVLGSSNEQFF,TGTGCCAGCAGCGTATTAGGTAGTAGCAATGAGCAGTTCTTC
TRBV10-3,.,19,TRBJ2-7,TRBD2,CAISNPGLAGARINYEQYF,TGTGCCATCAGTAACCCGGGACTAGCGGGAGCCAGAATAAACTACGAGCAGTACTTC
TRBV12-3/TRBV12-4,.,11,TRBJ1-2,.,CAMASSRGYTF,TGTGCCATGGCCAGCTCAAGAGGCTACACCTTC
TRBV12-3/TRBV12-4,.,14,TRBJ2-7,.,CASSFSRSSYEQYF,TGTGCCAGCAGTTTTTCCAGGAGCTCCTACGAGCAGTACTTC
TRBV25-1,few,15,TRBJ2-5,.,CASSDPAGGRETQYF,TGTGCCAGCAGTGACCCCGCAGGGGGGCGAGAGACCCAGTACTTC
TRBV5-1,many,14,TRBJ2-3,TRBD1,CASSGTVLTDTQYF,TGCGCCAGCAGTGGGACAGTGCTCACAGATACGCAGTATTTT
TRBV20-1,.,16,TRBJ2-5,TRBD2,CSARGLAGGQGETQYF,TGCAGTGCTAGAGGGCTAGCGGGGGGGCAGGGAGAGACCCAGTACTTC
TRBV20-1,.,16,TRBJ1-2,.,CSARDRGAQGPYGYTF,TGCAGTGCTAGAGATAGAGGAGCGCAGGGACCTTATGGCTACACCTTC
TRBV15,few,14,TRBJ1-5,TRBD1,CATSINRGHQPQHF,TGTGCCACCAGCATTAACAGGGGGCATCAGCCCCAGCATTTT
TRBV5-1,.,19,TRBJ2-1,TRBD2,CASSLAKWELAGSGNEQFF,TGCGCCAGCAGCTTGGCCAAATGGGAACTAGCGGGCTCGGGGAATGAGCAGTTCTTC
TRBV24-1,.,16,TRBJ1-5,TRBD1,CATSDGTGPFNQPQHF,TGTGCCACCAGTGATGGGACAGGTCCCTTCAATCAGCCCCAGCATTTT
TRBV29-1,.,17,TRBJ2-1,TRBD2,CSVVGTSGTFTYNEQFF,TGCAGCGTTGTAGGGACTAGCGGGACATTTACCTACAATGAGCAGTTCTTC
TRBV7-9,.,14,TRBJ2-1,TRBD1,CAEGSGQGLDEQFF,TGTGCTGAGGGATCGGGACAGGGTCTAGATGAGCAGTTCTTC
TRBV7-8,.,16,TRBJ2-1,TRBD2,CASSPLGTSGSNEQFF,TGTGCCAGCAGCCCCCTCGGGACTAGCGGGAGCAATGAGCAGTTCTTC
TRBV30,.,13,TRBJ2-2,.,CAWLAGNTGELFF,TGTGCCTGGCTAGCAGGAAACACCGGGGAGCTGTTTTTT
TRBV9,.,14,TRBJ2-5,.,CASSVDGKVGTQYF,TGTGCCAGCAGCGTAGACGGGAAGGTGGGGACCCAGTACTTC
TRBV12-2,.,18,TRBJ1-1,.,CASRLEGRDRGLNTEAFF,TGTGCAAGTCGCTTAGAGGGCCGGGACAGGGGCTTGAACACTGAAGCTTTCTTT
TRBV10-3,.,13,TRBJ1-2,.,CAIRSGEAYGYTF,TGTGCCATCAGGTCAGGGGAGGCCTATGGCTACACCTTC
TRBV12-3/TRBV12-4,few,12,TRBJ2-7,.,CASSFLSNEQYF,TGTGCCAGCAGTTTTCTGAGCAACGAGCAGTACTTC
TRBV12-3/TRBV12-4,few,13,TRBJ1-2,.,CASTVGQNYGYTF,TGTGCCAGCACCGTCGGACAGAACTATGGCTACACCTTC
TRBV7-8,few,15,TRBJ2-1,TRBD2,CASSLRGALYNEQFF,TGTGCCAGCAGCTTGCGGGGGGCCTTATACAATGAGCAGTTCTTC
TRBV7-9,.,13,TRBJ2-3,.,CASSRNTGDTQYF,TGTGCCAGCAGCCGCAACACCGGAGATACGCAGTATTTT
TRBV7-2,.,13,TRBJ1-4,.,CASSLMQGEKLFF,TGTGCCAGCAGCTTGATGCAGGGCGAAAAACTGTTTTTT
TRBV6-2/TRBV6-3,few,17,TRBJ2-1,TRBD2,CASSRRTRLAGGHEQFF,TGTGCCAGCAGTAGACGTACTCGACTAGCGGGGGGACATGAGCAGTTCTTC
TRBV3-1,.,16,TRBJ2-1,TRBD2,CASSPPGLETYNEQFF,TGTGCCAGCAGCCCACCGGGACTAGAAACCTACAATGAGCAGTTCTTC
TRBV12-3/TRBV12-4,.,16,TRBJ2-2,TRBD1,CASSPWGQGYTGELFF,TGTGCCAGCAGTCCCTGGGGACAGGGGTACACCGGGGAGCTGTTTTTT
TRBV29-1,.,14,TRBJ2-1,TRBD2,CSVRAGVAYNEQFF,TGCAGCGTCCGAGCGGGAGTGGCCTACAATGAGCAGTTCTTC
TRBV5-1,once,16,TRBJ2-6,.,CASSLEPNSGANVLTF,TGCGCCAGCAGCTTGGAGCCGAACTCTGGGGCCAACGTCCTGACTTTC
TRBV29-1,.,13,TRBJ1-1,.,CSAVPAGRTEAFF,TGCAGCGCCGTCCCGGCAGGCCGCACTGAAGCTTTCTTT
TRBV6-5,.,11,TRBJ1-2,TRBD1,CASRGTAFYTF,TGTGCCAGCAGAGGGACAGCCTTCTACACCTTC
TRBV7-3,.,16,TRBJ2-1,TRBD2,CASSREREVGNNEQFF,TGTGCCAGCAGCCGAGAGCGGGAGGTGGGAAACAATGAGCAGTTCTTC
TRBV27,many,16,TRBJ2-3,TRBD1,CASSFSRGQGTDTQYF,TGTGCCAGCAGTTTTTCGAGGGGGCAAGGCACAGATACGCAGTATTTT
TRBV25-1,.,18,TRBJ2-6,.,CASSDGTAANSGANVLTF,TGTGCCAGCAGTGACGGGACGGCTGCTAACTCTGGGGCCAACGTCCTGACTTTC
TRBV9,few,15,TRBJ2-3,.,CASSSSGRVADTQYF,TGTGCCAGCAGCTCGTCGGGTCGGGTGGCAGATACGCAGTATTTT
TRBV6-1,few,15,TRBJ1-4,.,CASSEVGSLNEKLFF,TGTGCCAGCAGTGAAGTGGGCAGCCTCAATGAAAAACTGTTTTTT
TRBV6-5,.,13,TRBJ1-2,.,CASSYSARGGYTF,TGTGCCAGCAGTTACTCAGCACGGGGTGGCTACACCTTC
TRBV27,few,13,TRBJ2-3,TRBD1,CASMDRVTDTQYF,TGTGCCAGCATGGACAGGGTAACAGATACGCAGTATTTT
TRBV15,few,12,TRBJ2-5,.,CAAGRGGETQYF,TGTGCCGCGGGACGGGGCGGAGAGACCCAGTACTTC
TRBV7-2,.,15,TRBJ2-1,TRBD1,CASSPPDRGRREQFF,TGTGCCAGCAGCCCCCCGGACAGGGGGCGTCGGGAGCAGTTCTTC
TRBV2,.,15,TRBJ2-5,.,CASGGFSEKVKTQYF,TGTGCCAGCGGGGGATTCAGCGAAAAGGTCAAGACCCAGTACTTC